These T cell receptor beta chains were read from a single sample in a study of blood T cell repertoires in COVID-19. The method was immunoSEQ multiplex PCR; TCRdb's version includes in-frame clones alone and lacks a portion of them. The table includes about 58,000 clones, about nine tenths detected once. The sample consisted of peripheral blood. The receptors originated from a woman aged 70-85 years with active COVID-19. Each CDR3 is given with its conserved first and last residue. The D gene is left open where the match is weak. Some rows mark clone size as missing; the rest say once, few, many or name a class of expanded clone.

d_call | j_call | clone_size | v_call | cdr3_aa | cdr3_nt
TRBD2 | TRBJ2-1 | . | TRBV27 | CASRRGSRSYNEQFF | TGTGCCAGCCGGCGGGGGAGCCGCTCCTACAATGAGCAGTTCTTC
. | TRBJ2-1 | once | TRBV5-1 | CASSLAGLRQFPPSSYNEQFF | TGCGCCAGCAGCTTGGCGGGTTTAAGACAGTTTCCCCCGAGCTCCTACAATGAGCAGTTCTTC
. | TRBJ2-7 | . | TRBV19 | CASSIKYGESSYEQYF | TGTGCCAGTAGTATTAAGTACGGGGAGAGCTCCTACGAGCAGTACTTC
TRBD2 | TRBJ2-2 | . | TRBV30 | CAWSDWLTGTTTGELFF | TGTGCCTGGAGTGATTGGTTGACCGGGACTACCACCGGGGAGCTGTTTTTT
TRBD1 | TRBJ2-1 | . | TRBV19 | CASRLRGQGEGVHNVQFF | TGTGCCAGTAGACTACGGGGACAGGGCGAGGGGGTCCACAATGTGCAGTTCTTC
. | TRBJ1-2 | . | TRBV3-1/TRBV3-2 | CASSQRSWAGGRGYTF | TGTGCCAGCAGCCAAAGATCATGGGCGGGGGGTCGCGGCTACACCTTC
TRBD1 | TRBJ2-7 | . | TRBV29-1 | CSVHTGEQHEQYF | TGCAGCGTGCATACAGGGGAGCAACACGAGCAGTACTTC
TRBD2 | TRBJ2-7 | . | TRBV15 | CATSKRGLAGVPSYEQYF | TGTGCCACCAGCAAACGAGGACTAGCGGGAGTGCCCTCCTACGAGCAGTACTTC
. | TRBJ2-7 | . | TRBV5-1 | CASSTGSAGEQYF | TGCGCCAGCAGCACGGGATCGGCAGGCGAGCAGTACTTC
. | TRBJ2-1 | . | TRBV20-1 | CSASFRERSYNEQFF | TGCAGTGCTAGTTTTCGGGAGCGGTCCTACAATGAGCAGTTCTTC
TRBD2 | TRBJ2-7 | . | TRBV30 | CAWVTSGSSYEQYF | TGTGCCTGGGTGACTAGCGGGAGTTCCTACGAGCAGTACTTC
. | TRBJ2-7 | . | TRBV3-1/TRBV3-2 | CASSQARGDYEQYF | TGTGCCAGCAGCCAAGCCCGGGGAGATTACGAGCAGTACTTC
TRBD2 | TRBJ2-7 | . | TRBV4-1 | CASSQGGEVRGYSYEQYF | TGCGCCAGCAGCCAAGGTGGCGAGGTGCGGGGGTACTCCTACGAGCAGTACTTC
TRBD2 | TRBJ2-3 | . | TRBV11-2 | CASSAISGGRGWGTDTQYF | TGTGCCAGCAGCGCAATTAGCGGGGGACGGGGATGGGGCACAGATACGCAGTATTTT
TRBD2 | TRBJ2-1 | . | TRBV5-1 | CASSFTSGTNEQFF | TGCGCCAGCAGCTTTACTAGCGGGACCAATGAGCAGTTCTTC
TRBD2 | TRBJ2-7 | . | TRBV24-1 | CATSDPAGGPHEQYF | TGTGCCACCAGTGACCCAGCGGGAGGGCCCCACGAGCAGTACTTC
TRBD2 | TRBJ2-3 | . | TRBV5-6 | CASSLAGGGTDTQYF | TGTGCCAGCAGCCTAGCGGGAGGAGGGACAGATACGCAGTATTTT
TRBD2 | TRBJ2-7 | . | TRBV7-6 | CASRKLAGEDYEQYF | TGTGCCAGCAGAAAACTAGCGGGAGAAGACTACGAGCAGTACTTC
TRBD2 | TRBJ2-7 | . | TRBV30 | CAWSLTSGSEQYF | TGTGCCTGGAGCTTAACTAGCGGGAGCGAGCAGTACTTC
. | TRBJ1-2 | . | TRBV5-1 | CASSPYVGGDGYTF | TGCGCCAGCAGCCCCTATGTGGGTGGAGATGGCTACACCTTC
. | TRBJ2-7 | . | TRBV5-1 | CASSKQEPEQYF | TGCGCCAGCAGCAAACAGGAACCCGAGCAGTACTTC
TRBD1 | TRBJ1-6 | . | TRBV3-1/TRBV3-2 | CASNTGGANSPLHF | TGTGCCAGCAACACAGGGGGCGCGAACTCACCCCTCCACTTT
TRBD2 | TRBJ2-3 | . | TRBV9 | CASSVEFLTSGSTDTQYF | TGTGCCAGCAGCGTAGAATTTCTGACTAGCGGAAGCACAGATACGCAGTATTTT
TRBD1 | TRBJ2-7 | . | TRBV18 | CASSREVGTGKYEQYF | TGTGCCAGCTCAAGGGAGGTCGGGACAGGGAAGTACGAGCAGTACTTC
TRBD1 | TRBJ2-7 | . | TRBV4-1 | CASSPLGQGLSYEQYF | TGCGCCAGCAGCCCCCTTGGACAGGGTTTATCCTACGAGCAGTACTTC
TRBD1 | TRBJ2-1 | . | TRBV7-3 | CASSDGTVYNEQFF | TGTGCCAGCAGCGACGGGACAGTTTACAATGAGCAGTTCTTC
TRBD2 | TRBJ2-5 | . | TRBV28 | CASSFPGGMSIQETQYF | TGTGCCAGCAGTTTCCCGGGAGGGATGAGTATCCAAGAGACCCAGTACTTC
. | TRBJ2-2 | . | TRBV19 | CASSTGTGELFF | TGTGCCAGTAGTACAGGCACCGGGGAGCTGTTTTTT
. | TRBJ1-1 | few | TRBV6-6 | CASSSHRLREITEAFF | TGTGCCAGCAGTTCCCACCGCCTTAGGGAGATTACTGAAGCTTTCTTT
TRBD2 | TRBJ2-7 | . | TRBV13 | CASSPELGGFNEQYF | TGTGCCAGCAGCCCAGAGCTGGGGGGGTTCAACGAGCAGTACTTC
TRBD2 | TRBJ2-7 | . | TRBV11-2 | CASSSVAGGPNYEQYF | TGTGCCAGCAGCTCAGTAGCGGGAGGGCCGAATTACGAGCAGTACTTC
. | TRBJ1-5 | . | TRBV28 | CASIRGAWLSNQPQHF | TGTGCCAGCATCCGGGGAGCCTGGCTTAGCAATCAGCCCCAGCATTTT
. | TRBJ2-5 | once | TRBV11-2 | CASSPSPTSWETQYF | TGTGCCAGCAGCCCCTCCCCCACCAGTTGGGAGACCCAGTACTTC
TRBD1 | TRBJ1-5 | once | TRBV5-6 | CASSWGPQGAGQPQHF | TGTGCCAGCAGCTGGGGGCCCCAGGGGGCGGGTCAGCCCCAGCATTTT
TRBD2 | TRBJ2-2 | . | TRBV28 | CASSYGLAGGRGKTGELFF | TGTGCCAGCAGCTACGGACTAGCGGGAGGGCGGGGGAAAACCGGGGAGCTGTTTTTT
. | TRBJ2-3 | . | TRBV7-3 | CASSKTGYSSTDTQYF | TGTGCCAGCAGCAAAACAGGGTATTCCAGCACAGATACGCAGTATTTT
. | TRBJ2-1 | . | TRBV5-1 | CASSLQDPYNEQFF | TGCGCCAGCAGTCTACAGGATCCCTACAATGAGCAGTTCTTC
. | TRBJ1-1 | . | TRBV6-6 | CASSSSSAVNTEAFF | TGTGCCAGCAGTTCCTCTTCGGCGGTGAACACTGAAGCTTTCTTT
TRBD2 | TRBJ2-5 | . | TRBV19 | CASRPIASGSLETQYF | TGTGCCAGTAGGCCAATTGCTAGCGGGAGCCTTGAGACCCAGTACTTC
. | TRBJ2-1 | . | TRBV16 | CASSPGGYNEQFF | TGTGCCAGCAGCCCTGGGGGGTACAATGAGCAGTTCTTC
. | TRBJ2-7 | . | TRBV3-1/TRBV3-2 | CASSRWTVGLKYEQYF | TGTGCCAGCAGCCGCTGGACAGTGGGTTTAAAGTACGAGCAGTACTTC
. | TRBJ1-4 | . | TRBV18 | CASSPRTLSFNEKLFF | TGTGCCAGCTCACCGCGGACACTGAGTTTTAATGAAAAACTGTTTTTT
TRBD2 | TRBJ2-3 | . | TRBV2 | CASSVLAGGWDTQYF | TGTGCCAGCAGTGTTCTAGCGGGAGGTTGGGATACGCAGTATTTT
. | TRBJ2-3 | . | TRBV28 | CASSLGQGGHTDTQYF | TGTGCCAGCAGTTTAGGCCAGGGGGGTCACACAGATACGCAGTATTTT
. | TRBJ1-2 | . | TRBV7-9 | CASSPGSVGYTF | TGTGCCAGCAGCCCCGGGTCAGTTGGCTACACCTTC
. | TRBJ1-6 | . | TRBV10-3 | CAISEWGGDNSPLHF | TGTGCCATCAGTGAGTGGGGCGGTGATAATTCACCCCTCCACTTT
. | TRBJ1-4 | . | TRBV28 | CASRGAGGEKLFF | TGTGCCAGCAGGGGGGCCGGTGGTGAAAAACTGTTTTTT
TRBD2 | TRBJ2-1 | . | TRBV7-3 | CASSLSGTSSYNEQFF | TGTGCCAGCAGCTTATCGGGGACTAGCTCCTACAATGAGCAGTTCTTC
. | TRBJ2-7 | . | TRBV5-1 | CASSLGLTYEQYF | TGCGCCAGCAGCTTAGGACTTACCTACGAGCAGTACTTC
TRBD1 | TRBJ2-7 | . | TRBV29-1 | CSVGDRGEHEQYF | TGCAGCGTTGGAGACAGGGGTGAACACGAGCAGTACTTC
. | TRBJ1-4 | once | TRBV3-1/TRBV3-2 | CASSQGLPATNEKLFF | TGTGCCAGCAGCCAAGGACTCCCTGCAACTAATGAAAAACTGTTTTTT
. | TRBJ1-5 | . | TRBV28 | CASEPSAGVQDQPQHF | TGTGCCAGCGAACCCTCGGCAGGGGTACAGGATCAGCCCCAGCATTTT
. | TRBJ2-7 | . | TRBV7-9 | CASSSSAVYEQYF | TGTGCCAGCAGTTCTAGCGCGGTCTACGAGCAGTACTTC
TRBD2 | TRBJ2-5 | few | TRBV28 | CASYSGERETQYF | TGTGCCAGCTACAGCGGGGAACGCGAGACCCAGTACTTC
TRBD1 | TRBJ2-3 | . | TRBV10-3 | CAIRDRKGTVDTQYF | TGTGCCATCAGGGACAGGAAGGGGACAGTAGATACGCAGTATTTT